This TCR beta chain appears in the sequencing data of a study of blood T cell repertoires in COVID-19. Study-wide context: Acute and convalescent COVID-19 specimens originated in the United States, Italy and Spain. PBMCs, B-cell-depleted T cells, or T cells provided the cDNA or gDNA that made up the material.

With V trimmed by 6 bases and J by 1 base, 11 bases remained unmatched. The germline V gene has CDR1 MDHEN and CDR2 SYDVKM. The CDR3 is 16 amino acids. TCRdb keeps only in-frame clones here, not all; method: immunoSEQ multiplex PCR. Of fewer than 150,000 clones detected, 78% appear once; the ten largest clones hold about 2.1%. This clone was found a few times. The sequence was obtained from a man in his 70s with acute or convalescent COVID-19. The chain carries TRBV28 and TRBJ2-7; TRBD1 matches 8 bases. The sample consisted of peripheral blood. As DNA, the CDR3 is TGTGCCAGCAGCCCACCCTTGACAGGGGTTTCCTACGAGCAGTACTTC. Translation gives CASSPPLTGVSYEQYF.